This T cell receptor beta chain was documented in a study of T cell repertoires in cytomegalovirus infection. Study-wide background: Shared public TCR beta signatures pointed to both CMV infection and a matching HLA type.

The CDR3 totals 15 residues. V shed 3 bases and J shed 4 bases, with 16 bases lying between them. CDR1 SQVTM and CDR2 ANQGSEA come from the germline V gene. This clonotype was seen only a few times. Antigen specificity is unknown. MiXCR, run by TCRdb on the reads, gives a single entry per CDR3 protein. The sample has some 500,000 distinct CDR3 sequences; 35% to 50% are singletons. The source material was cultured PBMCs, sampled from culture after CMV antigen stimulation. The chain is built from TRBV29-1 and TRBJ1-3, with a tentative D call TRBD1 (6 bases). The sequence was collected from a human donor in good health (CMV status not recorded). Some clones in this sample may be carry-over from other donors' samples. The CDR3 DNA reads TGCAGCGTTGAGCCGAGGGGCAGGGGCGGAAACACCATATATTTT. The encoded protein is CSVEPRGRGGNTIYF.